This entry lists 21 T cell receptor beta chains sequenced from one sample in a study of blood T cell repertoires in COVID-19. TCRdb keeps only in-frame clones here, not all; method: immunoSEQ multiplex PCR. The sample yields around 190,000 clones, 88% seen once. The sequencing sample was made of peripheral blood. These receptors all come from a man between 18 and 29 years old with active or convalescent COVID-19.

This clone was counted a few times. This chain connects TRBV14 to TRBJ2-7, with D hard to call. Trimming left V 2 bases short and J 3 bases short, with 8 bases between. The CDR3 contains 13 residues. The germline CDR1 and CDR2 sequences are SGHDN and FVKESK. CDR3 in amino acids: CASSQSPNYEQYF. The CDR3 bases are TGTGCCAGCAGCCAATCCCCTAACTACGAGCAGTACTTC.

V and J are TRBV6-1 and TRBJ1-5, with a tentative D call TRBD1 (5 bases). The CDR3 has 14 amino acids. CDR1 and CDR2 (germline): MNHNS, SASEGT. V lost 1 base, J lost 5 bases, and 9 bases lay in between. This chain's CDR3 is CASSEGTLDQPQHF. Here the CDR3 DNA reads TGTGCCAGCAGTGAAGGGACACTCGATCAGCCCCAGCATTTT.

This clone was counted once. This sequence joins TRBV7-9 and TRBJ2-7, with 7 nucleotides matching TRBD2. V was pared by 7 bases and J by 0 bases, with 6 bases of the junction left unmatched. Germline CDR1 and CDR2: SEHNR and FQNEAQ (reference sequence). This CDR3 region has 14 residues. The CDR3, as DNA: TGTGCCAGCATGGAAGCGGGATCCTCCTACGAGCAGTACTTC. Residues: CASMEAGSSYEQYF.

The genes are TRBV4-1 and TRBJ1-4; D is undetermined. This CDR3 has 18 residues. Germline loops: CDR1 MGHRA, CDR2 YSYEKL. Trimming left V 2 bases short and J 0 bases short, with 16 bases between. The CDR3 DNA reads as TGCGCCAGCAGCCAATATCTGGGGAGCCCTACAACTAATGAAAAACTGTTTTTT. Translated, it gives CASSQYLGSPTTNEKLFF.

The rearrangement joins TRBV7-9 to TRBJ1-1; D uncertain. This CDR3 is built from 14 residues. Trimming shortened V by 5 bases and J by 5 bases, and 15 bases separated the two germline ends. CDR1 is SEHNR and CDR2 is FQNEAQ in the germline V gene (reference sequence). CDR3 protein: CASSPARGETEAFF. CDR3 nucleotide sequence: TGTGCCAGCAGCCCGGCCCGGGGAGAAACTGAAGCTTTCTTT.

This clone was detected once. The rearrangement uses TRBV7-8 and TRBJ2-5; 14 bases agree with TRBD2. This CDR3 contains 16 residues. Germline V gives CDR1 SGHVS, CDR2 FQNEAQ. The junction had 6 bases not matched to a gene; V was cut back by 5 bases and J by 4 bases. CDR3 sequence (DNA): TGTGCCAGCAGCCTTGGGACTAGCGGGAGCGGAGAGACCCAGTACTTC. As protein: CASSLGTSGSGETQYF.

This chain connects TRBV2 to TRBJ2-1; TRBD2 matches 10 bases. Germline CDR1 and CDR2: SNHLY and FYNNEI. With V trimmed by 3 bases and J by 7 bases, 6 bases remained unmatched. This CDR3 spans 15 amino acids. The CDR3 DNA reads TGTGCCAGCAGTGACAGCGGGAGGGCGACGAATGAGCAGTTCTTC. Protein product: CASSDSGRATNEQFF.

This clone was recorded many times. The V call is TRBV6-1, the J call TRBJ1-2, with a tentative D call TRBD1 (5 bases). From germline, CDR1 is MNHNS and CDR2 SASEGT. The CDR3 runs to 14 residues. V lost 2 bases, J lost 4 bases, and 11 bases lay in between. The DNA for the CDR3 is TGTGCCAGCAGTGAAACCAGACAGAGCTATGGCTACACCTTC. Its protein product is CASSETRQSYGYTF.

Remarks on this clone: Additional DNA sequences in this sample encode the identical CDR3. This sequence joins TRBV5-4 and TRBJ2-5; maybe TRBD2 (6 bases). The CDR3 runs to 13 residues. The V and J ends lost 4 bases and 5 bases respectively, with 12 bases between them. Germline values: CDR1 SGHNT, CDR2 YYREEE (reference sequence). CDR3 sequence reads: CASSLSGGETQYF. The CDR3 DNA sequence: TGTGCCAGCAGCCTGAGTGGGGGGGAGACCCAGTACTTC. The whole variable domain, remainder taken from reference TRBV5-4 and TRBJ2-5, is ETGVTQSPTHLIKTRGQQVTLRCSSQSGHNTVSWYQQALGQGPQFIFQYYREEENGRGNFPPRFSGLQFPNYSSELNVNALELDDSALYLCASSLSGGETQYFGPGTRLLVL.

A remark on this clone: This sample includes further DNA sequences coding for the same CDR3. The chain employs TRBV5-1 and TRBJ2-1; 8 bases are a match to TRBD1. V shed 3 bases and J 5 bases; nucleotides not matched to a gene: 4. Germline loops: CDR1 SGHRS, CDR2 YFSETQ. The CDR3 contains 14 residues. The CDR3 nucleotides read TGCGCCAGCAGCTCCGGACAGGGTCACAATGAGCAGTTCTTC. Translated, it gives CASSSGQGHNEQFF.

The chain couples TRBV10-3 to TRBJ2-1; 7 nucleotides line up with TRBD1. The germline V gene has CDR1 ENHRY and CDR2 SYGVKD. The CDR3 totals 14 residues. Germline trimming cut 7 bases from V and 6 bases from J; bases unmatched to any gene: 9. Here the CDR3 DNA reads TGTGCCATCACCCCAGACAGGGAGCGCAATGAGCAGTTCTTC. Protein product: CAITPDRERNEQFF.

The V call is TRBV7-3, the J call TRBJ2-5; a possible D gene is TRBD2 (6 bases). The V end lost 5 bases, the J end lost 1 base, and 20 bases lay between the germline ends. The CDR3 is 17 amino acids. Germline assignment: CDR1 SGHTA and CDR2 FQGTGA. CDR3 nucleotide sequence: TGTGCCAGCAGCCAACTCACCTGTCGGGGGATCCAAGAGACCCAGTACTTC. Protein sequence: CASSQLTCRGIQETQYF. The whole variable domain, remainder taken from reference TRBV7-3 and TRBJ2-5, is GAGVSQTPSNKVTEKGKYVELRCDPISGHTALYWYRQSLGQGPEFLIYFQGTGAADDSGLPNDRFFAVRPEGSVSTLKIQRTERGDSAVYLCASSQLTCRGIQETQYFGPGTRLLVL.

The rearrangement uses TRBV19 and TRBJ1-1; TRBD1 matches at 9 bases. Germline CDR1 and CDR2: LNHDA and SQIVND (reference sequence). CDR3 length: 15 residues. Trimming removed 5 bases from V and 0 bases from J; junction bases left unmatched: 4. The CDR3 DNA sequence: TGTGCCAGTAGTCAGGGACAGGGCGTGAACACTGAAGCTTTCTTT. Its protein product is CASSQGQGVNTEAFF.

The chain couples TRBV7-9 to TRBJ2-3; D is unresolved. This CDR3 has 12 amino acids. Germline assignment: CDR1 SEHNR and CDR2 FQNEAQ (reference sequence). Trimming removed 8 bases at V and 1 base at J, with 7 bases between. In DNA, the CDR3 is TGTGCCAGCGAGGCGGGCACAGATACGCAGTATTTT. Amino acid sequence: CASEAGTDTQYF.

The rearrangement joins TRBV24-1 to TRBJ2-1; 9 bases map to TRBD1. CDR3 length: 16 amino acids. The germline V gene has CDR1 KGHDR and CDR2 SFDVKD. After removal of 4 bases from V and 7 bases from J, the junction contained 10 bases not matched to a gene. Written as DNA, the CDR3 is TGTGCCACCAGTGACCGACCCGGACAGGGGTCTAATGAGCAGTTCTTC. It specifies CATSDRPGQGSNEQFF.

The rearrangement links TRBV27 to TRBJ1-6; no clear D gene. The V end lost 6 bases, the J end lost 4 bases, and 10 bases lay between the germline ends. Germline-derived CDR1 and CDR2 are MNHEY and SMNVEV (reference sequence). The CDR3 is 14 amino acids. CDR3 sequence (DNA): TGTGCCAGCAGACTGACACAGTATAATTCACCCCTCCACTTT. It translates to CASRLTQYNSPLHF.

The V and J genes are TRBV10-3 and TRBJ2-1, with D unclear. Trimming stripped 2 bases from V and 5 bases from J, with 10 bases between. This CDR3 has 14 residues. In germline, CDR1 is ENHRY, CDR2 SYGVKD. The CDR3 bases are TGTGCCATCAGTGAGGGTACTGATCACAATGAGCAGTTCTTC. This gives the protein CAISEGTDHNEQFF.

The chain uses TRBV30 and TRBJ1-4, with 10 bases lining up with TRBD1. V was clipped by 0 bases and J by 3 bases; unmatched bases: 7. The CDR3 extends over 17 amino acids. Looked up from germline, CDR1 is GTSNPN and CDR2 is SVGIG (reference sequence). CDR3 in amino acids: CAWSVLRTGGSNEKLFF. In nucleotides, the CDR3 is TGTGCCTGGAGTGTACTCCGGACAGGGGGATCTAATGAAAAACTGTTTTTT.

V is TRBV10-3 and J is TRBJ1-2; no definite D call. Trimming shortened V by 5 bases and J by 8 bases, and 12 bases separated the two germline ends. Per germline, CDR1 ENHRY and CDR2 SYGVKD. The CDR3 is 12 amino acids. The DNA for the CDR3 is TGTGCCATCAGTCAAGGCCCGGGGGGCTACACCTTC. Its translation is CAISQGPGGYTF.

This chain connects TRBV30 to TRBJ2-3, with a weak D call TRBD1 (5 bases). V lost 2 bases and J 8 bases, leaving 14 bases between the germline ends. The CDR3 has 13 residues. The germline gives CDR1 GTSNPN, CDR2 SVGIG (reference sequence). DNA for the CDR3: TGTGCCTGGAGTTTTGGACACTCCGTTACGCAGTATTTT. Translation: CAWSFGHSVTQYF.

The J gene is TRBJ2-3, the V gene TRBV21-1; whether TRBD2, the table's D call, matches the DNA was not checked. TRBV21-1 is deemed a pseudogene. This CDR3 region has 16 residues. CDR3 nucleotide sequence: TGTGCCAGCAGCAAATTGGAGGGGAATAGCACAGATACGCAGTATTTT. Amino acid sequence: CASSKLEGNSTDTQYF.